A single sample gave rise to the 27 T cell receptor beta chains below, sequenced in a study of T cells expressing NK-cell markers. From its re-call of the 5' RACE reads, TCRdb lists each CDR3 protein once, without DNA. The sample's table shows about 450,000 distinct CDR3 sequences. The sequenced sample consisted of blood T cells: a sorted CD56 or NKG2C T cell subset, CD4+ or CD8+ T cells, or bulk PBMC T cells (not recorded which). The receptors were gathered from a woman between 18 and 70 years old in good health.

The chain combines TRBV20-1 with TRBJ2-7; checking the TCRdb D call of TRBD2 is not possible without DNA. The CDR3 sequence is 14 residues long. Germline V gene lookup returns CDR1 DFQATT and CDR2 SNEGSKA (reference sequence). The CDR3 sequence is CSAKLAGGRYEQYF.

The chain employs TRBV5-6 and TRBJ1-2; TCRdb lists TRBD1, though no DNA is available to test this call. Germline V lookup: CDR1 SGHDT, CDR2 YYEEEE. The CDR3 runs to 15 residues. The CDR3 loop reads CASSLVPGIAYGYTF. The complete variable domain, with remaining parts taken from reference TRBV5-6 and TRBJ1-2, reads DAGVTQSPTHLIKTRGQQVTLRCSPKSGHDTVSWYQQALGQGPQFIFQYYEEEERQRGNFPDRFSGHQFPNYSSELNVNALLLGDSALYLCASSLVPGIAYGYTFGSGTRLTVV.

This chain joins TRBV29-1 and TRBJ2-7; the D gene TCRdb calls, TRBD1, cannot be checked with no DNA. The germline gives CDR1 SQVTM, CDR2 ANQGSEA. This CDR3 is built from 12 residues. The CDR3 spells CSAVTDSYEQYF.

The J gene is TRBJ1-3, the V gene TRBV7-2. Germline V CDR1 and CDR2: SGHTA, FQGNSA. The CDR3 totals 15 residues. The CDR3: CASSLESASGNTIYF.

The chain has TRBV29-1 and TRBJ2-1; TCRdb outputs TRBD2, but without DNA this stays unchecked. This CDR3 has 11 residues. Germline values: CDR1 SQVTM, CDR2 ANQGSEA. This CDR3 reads CSALTSNEQFF.

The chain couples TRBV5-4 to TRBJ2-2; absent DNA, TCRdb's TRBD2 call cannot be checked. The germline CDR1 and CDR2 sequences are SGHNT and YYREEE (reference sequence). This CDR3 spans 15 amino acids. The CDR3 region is CASSSPRRNTGELFF.

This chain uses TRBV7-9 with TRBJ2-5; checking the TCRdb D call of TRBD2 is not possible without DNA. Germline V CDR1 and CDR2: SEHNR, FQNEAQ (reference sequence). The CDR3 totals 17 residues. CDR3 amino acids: CASRPPGTSGSWETQYF.

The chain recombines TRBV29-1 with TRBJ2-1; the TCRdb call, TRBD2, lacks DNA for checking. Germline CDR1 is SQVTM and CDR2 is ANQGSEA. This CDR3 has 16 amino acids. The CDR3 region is CSVEDRSSGKLNEQFF.

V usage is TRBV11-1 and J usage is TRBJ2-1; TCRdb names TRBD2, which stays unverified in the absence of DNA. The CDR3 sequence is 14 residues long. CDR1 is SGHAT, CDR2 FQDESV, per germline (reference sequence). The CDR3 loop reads CASGGMGSSNEQFF.

CDR3 in amino acids: CASSPPRQVEQYF. The chain is built from TRBV28 and TRBJ2-7; TCRdb picks TRBD1, but there is no DNA to check that call. From germline, CDR1 is MDHEN and CDR2 SYDVKM. The CDR3 is 13 amino acids.

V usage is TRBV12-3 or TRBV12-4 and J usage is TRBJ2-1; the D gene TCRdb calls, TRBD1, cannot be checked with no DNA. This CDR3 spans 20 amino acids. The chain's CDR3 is CASSPAWGRGAQLDYLKQFF.

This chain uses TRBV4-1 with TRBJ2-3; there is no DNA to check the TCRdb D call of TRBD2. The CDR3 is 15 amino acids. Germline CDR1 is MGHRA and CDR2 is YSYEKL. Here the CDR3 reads CASSQSGAAADTQYF.

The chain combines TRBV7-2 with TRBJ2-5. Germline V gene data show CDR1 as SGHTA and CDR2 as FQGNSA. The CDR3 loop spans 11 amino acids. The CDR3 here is CASRSMETQYF.

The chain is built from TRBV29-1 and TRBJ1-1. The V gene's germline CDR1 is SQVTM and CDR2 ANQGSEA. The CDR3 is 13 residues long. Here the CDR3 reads CSVGHRLNTEAFF.

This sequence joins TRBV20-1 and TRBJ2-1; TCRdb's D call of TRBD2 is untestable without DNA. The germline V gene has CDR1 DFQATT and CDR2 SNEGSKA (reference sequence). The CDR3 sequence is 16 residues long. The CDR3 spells CSAHLAGAGWHNEQFF.

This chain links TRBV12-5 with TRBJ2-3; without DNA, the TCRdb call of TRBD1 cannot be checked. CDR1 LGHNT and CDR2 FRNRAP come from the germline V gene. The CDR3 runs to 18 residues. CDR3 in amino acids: CASGSNPPLGVGTDTQYF.

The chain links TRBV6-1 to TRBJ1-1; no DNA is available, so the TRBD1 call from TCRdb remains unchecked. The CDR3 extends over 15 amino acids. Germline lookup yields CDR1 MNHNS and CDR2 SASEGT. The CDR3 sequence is CASLGQGKRNTEAFF.

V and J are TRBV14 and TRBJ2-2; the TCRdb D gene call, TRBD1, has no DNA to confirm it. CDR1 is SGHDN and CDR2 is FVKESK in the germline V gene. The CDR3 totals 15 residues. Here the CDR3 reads CASSKGRRLTGELFF.

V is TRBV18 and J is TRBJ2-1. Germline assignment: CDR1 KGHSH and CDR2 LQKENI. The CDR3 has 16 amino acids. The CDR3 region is CASSPARWLKDNEQFF.

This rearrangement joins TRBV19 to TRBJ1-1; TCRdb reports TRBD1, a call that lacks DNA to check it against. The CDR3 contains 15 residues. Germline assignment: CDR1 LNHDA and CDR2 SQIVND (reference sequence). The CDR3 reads CASVSGTRGNTEAFF.

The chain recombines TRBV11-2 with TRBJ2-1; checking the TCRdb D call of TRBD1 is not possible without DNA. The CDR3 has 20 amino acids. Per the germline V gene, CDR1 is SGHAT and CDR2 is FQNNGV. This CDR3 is CASSLDPTGSGFLLRDEQFF.

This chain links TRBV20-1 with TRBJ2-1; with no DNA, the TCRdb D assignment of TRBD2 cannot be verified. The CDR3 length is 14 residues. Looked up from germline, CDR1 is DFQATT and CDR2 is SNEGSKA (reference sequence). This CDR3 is CSARLAGTYNEQFF.

The CDR3 sequence: CASSLPGTGEAFF. J is TRBJ1-1 and V is TRBV6-6; TCRdb designates TRBD1, a call that cannot be tested without DNA. The germline CDR1 and CDR2 sequences are MNHNY and SVGAGI (reference sequence). The CDR3 has 13 amino acids.

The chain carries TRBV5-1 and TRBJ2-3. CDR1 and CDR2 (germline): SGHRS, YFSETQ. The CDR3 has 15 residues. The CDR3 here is CASSSTGHSTDTQYF. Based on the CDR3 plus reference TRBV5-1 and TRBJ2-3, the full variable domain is KAGVTQTPRYLIKTRGQQVTLSCSPISGHRSVSWYQQTPGQGLQFLFEYFSETQRNKGNFPGRFSGRQFSNSRSEMNVSTLELGDSALYLCASSSTGHSTDTQYFGPGTRLTVL.

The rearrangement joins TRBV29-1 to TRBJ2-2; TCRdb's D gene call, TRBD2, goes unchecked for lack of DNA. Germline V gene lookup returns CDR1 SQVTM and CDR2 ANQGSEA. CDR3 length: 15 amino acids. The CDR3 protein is CSGGLAGGPGGELFF.

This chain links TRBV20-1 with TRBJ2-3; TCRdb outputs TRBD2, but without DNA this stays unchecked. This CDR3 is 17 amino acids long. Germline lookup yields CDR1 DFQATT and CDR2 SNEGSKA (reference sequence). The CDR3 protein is CSARPPHSGGAGDTQYF.

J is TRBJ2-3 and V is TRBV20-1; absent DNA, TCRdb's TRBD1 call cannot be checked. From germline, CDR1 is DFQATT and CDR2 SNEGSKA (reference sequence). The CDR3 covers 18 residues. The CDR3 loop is CSARVRDRVVGRTDTQYF.